This section outlines one T cell receptor (beta chain) sequence together with its context. Its antigen is as yet unknown. Other DNA sequences in the sample encode the same CDR3. The data are from a study of cytomegalovirus exposure and HLA in healthy donors. In the study overall: There were just under 400 genotyped donors. Of these, 81% fell in the genetic ancestry cluster associated with self-reported Caucasian donors.

Primers included in the PCR were 60 Vbeta and 13 Jbeta primers. TCRdb's table, derived via immunoSEQ multiplex PCR, lists solely in-frame clones and lacks some. This sample carries 150,000 to 200,000 clones, roughly three quarters of them seen once, and the ten largest clones take about 7.4%. From germline, CDR1 is SEHNR and CDR2 FQNEAQ (reference sequence). The CDR3 length is 14 residues. Trimming shortened V by 5 bases and J by 2 bases, and 12 bases separated the two germline ends. Study-level points and caveats: It was taken for granted in presence/absence analyses that sequencing depth across donors was roughly uniform.

The sequence was obtained from a male donor in good health and CMV-seropositive. The rearrangement joins TRBV7-9 to TRBJ1-1; D unclear. The sequenced sample was PBMCs. The CDR3 is CASSPGGLNTEAFF. For the CDR3, the DNA is TGTGCCAGCAGCCCCGGAGGGTTAAACACTGAAGCTTTCTTT. The full variable domain, completed using reference TRBV7-9 and TRBJ1-1, is DTGVSQNPRHKITKRGQNVTFRCDPISEHNRLYWYRQTLGQGPEFLTYFQNEAQLEKSRLLSDRFSAERPKGSFSTLEIQRTEQGDSAMYLCASSPGGLNTEAFFGQGTRLTVV.